Listed below are T cell receptor beta chains from one sample, sequenced in a study of cytomegalovirus exposure and HLA in healthy donors. Assay: immunoSEQ multiplex PCR; the TCRdb copy retains only in-frame clones and omits some. The repertoire holds some 140,000 clones, with roughly 74% as singletons. The source material was PBMCs. These receptor sequences come from a man younger than 30 in good health and CMV-seronegative. Each CDR3 is given with its conserved first and last residue. A D gene is named only where the DNA matches it firmly. Clone size is stated in some rows and not others, as once, few, many or a class when expanded.

TRBJ1-2 | TRBV18 | TRBD1 | once | TGTGCCAGCTCATCGACTCCCGGGACAGGAACTAACTATGGCTACACCTTC | CASSSTPGTGTNYGYTF
TRBJ1-6 | TRBV6-1 | TRBD1 | few | TGTGCCAGCAGTGCGCTGACAGGGGGCGGTTTGATGTCCAATTCACCCCTCCACTTT | CASSALTGGGLMSNSPLHF
TRBJ2-7 | TRBV7-2 | TRBD1 | NA | TGTGCCAGCAGCCGAGGACAGGGGGTTTACTACGAGCAGTACTTC | CASSRGQGVYYEQYF
TRBJ2-7 | TRBV5-1 | TRBD1 | NA | TGCGCCAGCAGACCAGGGACAGGGCCCTACGAGCAGTACTTC | CASRPGTGPYEQYF
TRBJ2-5 | TRBV6-5 | NA | once | TGTGCCAGCAGTCCGGGACAAAGGAAAGAGACCCAGTACTTC | CASSPGQRKETQYF
TRBJ1-2 | TRBV28 | NA | NA | TGTGCCAGCATTCTCCGCCAGTCTAACTATGGCTACACCTTC | CASILRQSNYGYTF
TRBJ1-5 | TRBV18 | TRBD1 | few | TGTGCCAGCTCACCCACCAACAGGGGGGTTCAGCCCCAGCATTTT | CASSPTNRGVQPQHF
TRBJ1-2 | TRBV20-1 | NA | NA | TGCAGTGCGGGAGTCTATGGCTACACCTTC | CSAGVYGYTF
TRBJ1-2 | TRBV6-5 | TRBD1 | NA | TGTGCCAGCAACAGGGACAGGAGAAACTATGGCTACACCTTC | CASNRDRRNYGYTF
TRBJ1-5 | TRBV10-3 | TRBD1 | NA | TGTGCCATCCAGGGGGGTGGCAATCAGCCCCAGCATTTT | CAIQGGGNQPQHF
TRBJ1-6 | TRBV19 | NA | few | TGTGCCAGTAGAAGCCTAGGACGGCAGAGGCTCCGAGGGTCCTATAATTCACCCCTCCACTTT | CASRSLGRQRLRGSYNSPLHF
TRBJ2-1 | TRBV28 | NA | NA | TGTGCCAGCAGTTTTCGAAGTGAGACGGGAGAGCAGTTCTTC | CASSFRSETGEQFF
TRBJ2-1 | TRBV5-4 | TRBD2 | once | TGTGCCAGCAGCTCCGGGACTAGCGGGGTTGATGAGCAGTTCTTC | CASSSGTSGVDEQFF
TRBJ2-3 | TRBV11-1 | TRBD2 | few | TGTGCCAGCAGAAAAAGGAGAGGCGGGGGGGCCTCGGATACGCAGTATTTT | CASRKRRGGGASDTQYF
TRBJ2-1 | TRBV11-3 | NA | NA | TGTACCAGCAGCCAGGGGCGGGGGTACTTTGATGAGCAGTTCTTC | CTSSQGRGYFDEQFF
TRBJ1-6 | TRBV10-3 | NA | once | TGTGCCATCAGTGAGTCAGCGACGGGCAGGGTGAATTCACCCCTCCACTTT | CAISESATGRVNSPLHF
TRBJ1-4 | TRBV10-3 | TRBD1 | NA | TGTGCCACCTCAGATCAAGGGACAGGGGATGAAAAACTGTTTTTT | CATSDQGTGDEKLFF
TRBJ1-1 | TRBV6-5 | NA | few | TGTGCCAGCAGGAACCCCCCCCAGGGGACTGAAGCTTTCTTT | CASRNPPQGTEAFF
TRBJ1-1 | TRBV5-4 | NA | few | TGTGCCAGCAGCCTCCGGGACAAGAACACTGAAGCTTTCTTT | CASSLRDKNTEAFF
TRBJ2-2 | TRBV2 | TRBD1 | NA | TGTGCCAGCAGGGGGACAGGGAGGGACACCGGGGAGCTGTTTTTT | CASRGTGRDTGELFF
TRBJ2-2 | TRBV6-5 | TRBD2 | NA | TGTGCCAGCAGTGAGGGACTAGCGTCCGGGGAGCTGTTTTTT | CASSEGLASGELFF
TRBJ2-3 | TRBV6-6 | TRBD1 | NA | TGTGCCAGCAGTTACGGGGGACAGGGGACCACAGATACGCAGTATTTT | CASSYGGQGTTDTQYF
TRBJ1-6 | TRBV5-8 | NA | NA | TGTGCCAGCAGCTTCGGTAGGCGGCCAGATAATTCACCCCTCCACTTT | CASSFGRRPDNSPLHF
TRBJ2-7 | TRBV29-1 | NA | NA | TGCAGCGCCGTCAGGGGATCGGGTTACGAGCAGTACTTC | CSAVRGSGYEQYF
TRBJ1-2 | TRBV5-4 | TRBD1 | NA | TGTGCCAGCAGGACGAGTAGGGACAGCTATGGCTACACCTTC | CASRTSRDSYGYTF
TRBJ1-4 | TRBV7-2 | NA | few | TGTGCCAGCAGCTTAAACGATCGGGGGAACCTGTTTTTT | CASSLNDRGNLFF
TRBJ2-7 | TRBV4-2 | NA | NA | TGTGCCAGCAGCCAACCCACTAGCAACTACGAGCAGTACTTC | CASSQPTSNYEQYF
TRBJ2-7 | TRBV5-4 | TRBD1 | NA | TGTGCCAGCAGCTCCCCGGGACAGGGGAGAACCGAGCAGTACTTC | CASSSPGQGRTEQYF
TRBJ2-3 | TRBV27 | NA | NA | TGTGCCAGCAGCCCCTCCCGCAGACCCCTAGGTGTAGATACGCAGTATTTT | CASSPSRRPLGVDTQYF
TRBJ2-6 | TRBV2 | NA | NA | TGTGCCAGCACCCGAGGGGGGGGACCGAGCTCTGGGGCCAACGGCCTGACTTTC | CASTRGGGPSSGANGLTF
TRBJ1-6 | TRBV6-6 | TRBD1 | once | TGTGCCAGCAGGTACTCCATCAGGGGGAATAATTCACCCCTCCACTTT | CASRYSIRGNNSPLHF
TRBJ1-1 | TRBV27 | NA | NA | TGTGCCAGCAGTTTAACAGGATCGAACACTGAAGCTTTCTTT | CASSLTGSNTEAFF
TRBJ2-1 | TRBV10-2 | TRBD1 | few | TGCGCCAGCAGCCCCCGACAGGGCTACAATGAGCAGTTCTTC | CASSPRQGYNEQFF
TRBJ2-7 | TRBV4-2 | TRBD2 | NA | TGTGCCAGCAGCCAAGAACCTAGCGGGGGAGCTTCCTACGAGCAGTACTTC | CASSQEPSGGASYEQYF
TRBJ1-1 | TRBV5-1 | TRBD1 | NA | TGCGCCAGCAGCTTGGGGCAGGGGGGCACTGAAGCTTTCTTT | CASSLGQGGTEAFF
TRBJ2-7 | TRBV6-5 | NA | few | TGTGCCAGCCGTAAACCTCCCGGGGACGAGCAGTACTTC | CASRKPPGDEQYF
TRBJ1-1 | TRBV7-9 | TRBD1 | NA | TGTGCCAGCAGCCCGGGACAGGGAAACACTGAAGCTTTCTTT | CASSPGQGNTEAFF
TRBJ2-2 | TRBV7-2 | TRBD2 | NA | TGTGCCAGCAGCCCGCGGACTAGCGGGGGAACCGGGGAGCTGTTTTTT | CASSPRTSGGTGELFF
TRBJ2-6 | TRBV30 | TRBD2 | NA | TGTGCCTGGAGTGTATGGGGAGGGCCTGGGGCCAACGTCCTGACTTTC | CAWSVWGGPGANVLTF
TRBJ2-1 | TRBV11-2 | NA | NA | TGTGCCAGCAGCGTTTCACTGAGCTCCTACAATGAGCAGTTCTTC | CASSVSLSSYNEQFF
TRBJ1-6 | TRBV28 | NA | NA | TGTGCCAGCAGTCAGAGGACAGCCTATAATTCACCCCTCCACTTT | CASSQRTAYNSPLHF
TRBJ2-5 | TRBV10-3 | TRBD1 | NA | TGTGCCATAAAGACAGGGGGCGAGGAGACCCAGTACTTC | CAIKTGGEETQYF
TRBJ1-2 | TRBV4-1 | TRBD1 | once | TGCGCCAGCAGCAAGGGACAGGGTGTGCGAGGAGGCTACACCTTC | CASSKGQGVRGGYTF
TRBJ1-1 | TRBV5-1 | TRBD1 | NA | TGCGCCAGCAGCCATGGGGACAGGGACACTGAAGCTTTCTTT | CASSHGDRDTEAFF
TRBJ2-1 | TRBV7-8 | NA | NA | TGTGCCAGCAGCTCTATAGGGAGAATTGAGCAGTTCTTC | CASSSIGRIEQFF
TRBJ1-1 | TRBV5-1 | TRBD1 | NA | TGCGCCAGCAGCACTACAGGGGCAAACACTGAAGCTTTCTTT | CASSTTGANTEAFF
TRBJ2-1 | TRBV6-5 | TRBD2 | few | TGTGCCAGCAGTTCTCAGCGGGGCGTTTACAATGAGCAGTTCTTC | CASSSQRGVYNEQFF
TRBJ1-1 | TRBV2 | TRBD1 | NA | TGTGCCAGCAGTAGGGACAGAGACACTGAAGCTTTCTTT | CASSRDRDTEAFF
TRBJ1-1 | TRBV19 | TRBD1 | few | TGTGCCAGTAGTATTGCGACAGGGATGAACACTGAAGCTTTCTTT | CASSIATGMNTEAFF
TRBJ2-1 | TRBV4-2 | TRBD2 | NA | TGTGCCAGCAGCCAGTCTCTAGCGGGGGTCACTTACAATGAGCAGTTCTTC | CASSQSLAGVTYNEQFF
TRBJ2-3 | TRBV7-2 | TRBD2 | NA | TGTGCCAGCAGCCCCACCGGGACTAGCGGGGGGTCCCGCCGGCAGTATTTT | CASSPTGTSGGSRRQYF
TRBJ1-1 | TRBV7-8 | NA | NA | TGTGCCAGCAGCTTTTCAACTTTGAACACTGAAGCTTTCTTT | CASSFSTLNTEAFF
TRBJ1-1 | TRBV11-2 | TRBD1 | NA | TGTGCCAGCAGCTTATACTGGACAGGGCTATTGAACACTGAAGCTTTCTTT | CASSLYWTGLLNTEAFF
TRBJ2-6 | TRBV5-1 | NA | NA | TGCGCCAGCAGCTTGCCCGAGAGCCCTGGGGCCAACGTCCTGACTTTC | CASSLPESPGANVLTF
TRBJ1-2 | TRBV7-9 | NA | few | TGTGCCAGCAGCTTTGAGGCAGGGAATGGCTACACCTTC | CASSFEAGNGYTF
TRBJ2-6 | TRBV4-3 | NA | NA | TGCGCCAGCAGCCAATTAGTCTCTGGGGCCAACGTCCTGACTTTC | CASSQLVSGANVLTF
TRBJ2-3 | TRBV5-1 | TRBD2 | NA | TGCGCCAGCAGCTTGGCCAACAGTCGGGGGGTGGATACGCAGTATTTT | CASSLANSRGVDTQYF
TRBJ1-3 | TRBV7-8 | TRBD1 | NA | TGTGCCAGCAGCTGGGGGACAGGGGGTGGAAACACCATATATTTT | CASSWGTGGGNTIYF
TRBJ2-1 | TRBV2 | NA | NA | TGTGCCAGCGGAGTAGGGTCAGGGGTAAATGAGCAGTTCTTC | CASGVGSGVNEQFF
TRBJ1-5 | TRBV5-8 | TRBD1 | NA | TGTGCCAGCAGCTTCGGACAGGGTAGCGAGCCCCAGCATTTT | CASSFGQGSEPQHF